A single T cell receptor beta chain is shown here with its context. No antigen is known for it. This record belongs to a study of T cells in Graves' hyperthyroidism and ophthalmopathy. Study conclusions and caveats: Blood also carried most thyroid clonotypes expanded above 0.001.

Active moderate-to-severe ophthalmopathy, Clinical Activity Score at least 3, NOSPECS at least 4, under 3 months' duration. Each diagnosis drew on symptoms, thyroxine, TRAb, thyroid ultrasound and orbital computed tomography findings. Source material for PBMCs was about 10 ml fresh peripheral blood. Researchers took RNA transcripts and amplified the TCR beta CDR3 regions from them. During a first-round RT-PCR of the TCR CDR3, the HTBI primer set was used. MiXCR was run by TCRdb on the multiplex PCR reads, yielding one entry per CDR3 protein. This sample has 400,000 to 450,000 distinct CDR3 sequences, with 14% to 15% found just once. The CDR3 loop spans 12 amino acids. V shed 0 bases, J shed 11 bases, and the junction held 1 base outside the gene matches. Germline V CDR1 and CDR2: SGHDT, YYEEEE.

The source material was blood. The genes are TRBV5-6 and TRBJ2-3, with 9 nucleotides matching TRBD2. The receptor was isolated from a man aged 18-30 years with Graves' ophthalmopathy. The CDR3 coding sequence is TGTGCCAGCAGCTTGGGACTAGCGGAGCAGTATTTT. Translating gives CASSLGLAEQYF.